The following is a TCR beta chain sequence with its context. No antigen is known for it. This CDR3 comprises 14 residues. V dropped 0 bases and J dropped 4 bases, with 9 bases sitting between them. The germline V gene has CDR1 LGHNA and CDR2 YSLEER. Produced via immunoSEQ multiplex PCR; TCRdb's table is partial and in-frame only. The data contain fewer than 65,000 clones, over 70% of them singletons. The sample belongs to a study of vaccination effects on CD4 cells after COVID-19. Antigen-specific CD4+ T cells were expanded with viral peptide pools in the ViraFEST assay before sequencing. It was after more than nine days of culture that CD4+ T cells were isolated. Prior SARS-CoV-2 infection was absent in the vaccine recipients, as shown by negative nucleocapsid antibodies. IL-2 medium took the place of half the medium on both days 3 and 7.

This chain joins TRBV4-3 and TRBJ1-2; D gene ambiguous. Sequencing was performed on CD4+ T cells from PBMCs cultured with HCoV-OC43 spike peptides, taken before COVID-19 vaccination. Subset of the sample: HCoV-OC43 spike overlapping peptide pool stimulation. The TCR sequence derives from a human donor who received a COVID-19 vaccine. The CDR3 nucleotides are TGCGCCAGCAGCCAAGATGCCAAGGGCTATGGCTACACCTTC. Its protein product is CASSQDAKGYGYTF.